Below, one TCR beta chain is given with its context. This record belongs to a study of T cell changes during pregnancy in multiple sclerosis. Germline assignment: CDR1 SGHAT and CDR2 FQNNGV. The CDR3 consists of 13 residues. V was pared by 10 bases and J by 5 bases, with 6 bases of the junction left unmatched. The method was immunoSEQ multiplex PCR; TCRdb's version includes in-frame clones alone and lacks a portion of them. The repertoire consists of approximately 47,000 clones, with 85% to 90% occurring once and the leading ten covering about 2%. This chain links TRBV11-2 with TRBJ2-2; 8 bases are a match to TRBD2. The specimen was peripheral blood, collected in the first trimester of pregnancy. The receptor comes from a female donor with multiple sclerosis, enrolled in a pregnancy study. The CDR3 coding sequence is TGTGCCACCGGGGGGGCGCGGACCGGGGAGCTGTTTTTT. This gives the protein CATGGARTGELFF.